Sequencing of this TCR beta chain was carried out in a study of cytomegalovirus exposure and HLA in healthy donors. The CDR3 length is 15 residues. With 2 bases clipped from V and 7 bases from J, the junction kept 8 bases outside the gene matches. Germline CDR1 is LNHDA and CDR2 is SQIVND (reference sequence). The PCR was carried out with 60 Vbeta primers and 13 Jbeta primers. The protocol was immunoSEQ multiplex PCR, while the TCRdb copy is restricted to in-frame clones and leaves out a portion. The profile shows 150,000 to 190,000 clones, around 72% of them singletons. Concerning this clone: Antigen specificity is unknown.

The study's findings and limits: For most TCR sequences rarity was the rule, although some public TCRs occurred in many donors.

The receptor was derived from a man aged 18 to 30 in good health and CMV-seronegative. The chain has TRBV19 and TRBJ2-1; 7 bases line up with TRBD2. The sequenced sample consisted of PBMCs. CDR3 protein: CASSIRGGEANEQFF. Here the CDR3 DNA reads TGTGCCAGTAGTATAAGGGGAGGGGAAGCGAATGAGCAGTTCTTC.